The rows below give T cell receptor beta chains drawn from one sample of a study of blood T cell repertoires in COVID-19. TCRdb's table, derived via immunoSEQ multiplex PCR, lists solely in-frame clones and lacks some. The sample lists under 350,000 clones, around nine tenths occurring once. The sample was PBMCs or T cells enriched from blood (not recorded which). These receptors all stem from a woman aged 18 to 35 who had recovered from COVID-19. The CDR3 runs from the conserved cysteine through the conserved F or W. A D gene is named only where the DNA matches it firmly. Expanded clones get a size class; other rows say once, few or many, or leave the size out.

j_call: TRBJ2-3; d_call: TRBD1; v_call: TRBV5-1; clone_size: NA; cdr3_nt: TGCGCCAGCAGCCCCGACAGGGGGCGGGCAGATACGCAGTATTTT; cdr3_aa: CASSPDRGRADTQYF
j_call: TRBJ1-6; d_call: NA; v_call: TRBV25-1; clone_size: NA; cdr3_nt: TGTGCCAGCAGCCAAGGGGATGACCTTCTCAACGTCTATTCACCCCTCCACTTT; cdr3_aa: CASSQGDDLLNVYSPLHF
j_call: TRBJ1-3; d_call: NA; v_call: TRBV4-3; clone_size: NA; cdr3_nt: TGCGCCAGCAGCATAAAGACAGGAGGAAACACCATATATTTT; cdr3_aa: CASSIKTGGNTIYF
j_call: TRBJ2-3; d_call: TRBD2; v_call: TRBV11-3; clone_size: NA; cdr3_nt: TGTGCCAGCAGCTCGGGGGGGGATTACACAGATACGCAGTATTTT; cdr3_aa: CASSSGGDYTDTQYF
j_call: TRBJ2-3; d_call: TRBD2; v_call: TRBV19; clone_size: NA; cdr3_nt: TGTGCCAGTAGTATAGGGTCTAGCGGGGCTACAGATACGCAGTATTTT; cdr3_aa: CASSIGSSGATDTQYF
j_call: TRBJ2-2; d_call: NA; v_call: TRBV4-3; clone_size: NA; cdr3_nt: TGCGCCAGCAGCCAAGTTGACCGATTGGACTTCCCCGGGGAGCTGTTTTTT; cdr3_aa: CASSQVDRLDFPGELFF
j_call: TRBJ2-6; d_call: NA; v_call: TRBV19; clone_size: NA; cdr3_nt: TGTGCCAGTAGTTTGACAGGATATCTATCTGGGGCCAACGTCCTGACTTTC; cdr3_aa: CASSLTGYLSGANVLTF
j_call: TRBJ1-1; d_call: TRBD1; v_call: TRBV27; clone_size: NA; cdr3_nt: TGTGCCAGCAGTCCAGAGGGGGGACAGGCTTACACTGAAGCTTTCTTT; cdr3_aa: CASSPEGGQAYTEAFF
j_call: TRBJ1-4; d_call: NA; v_call: TRBV7-8; clone_size: NA; cdr3_nt: TGTGCCAGCAGCTTAGGTTCAGTAATATCCCGTTTAAAAGAAAAACTGTTTTTT; cdr3_aa: CASSLGSVISRLKEKLFF
j_call: TRBJ1-2; d_call: TRBD1; v_call: TRBV5-6; clone_size: NA; cdr3_nt: TGTGCCAGCAGCCCTACAGGGGGTAACTATGGCTACACCTTC; cdr3_aa: CASSPTGGNYGYTF
j_call: TRBJ1-2; d_call: NA; v_call: TRBV28; clone_size: NA; cdr3_nt: TGTGCCAGCAGGTCTCGCGGGGGCTCCTACTATGGCTACACCTTC; cdr3_aa: CASRSRGGSYYGYTF
j_call: TRBJ2-1; d_call: NA; v_call: TRBV2; clone_size: NA; cdr3_nt: TGTGCCAGCAGTCCTCGGACTCTCTACAATGAGCAGTTCTTC; cdr3_aa: CASSPRTLYNEQFF
j_call: TRBJ1-1; d_call: TRBD1; v_call: TRBV6-5; clone_size: NA; cdr3_nt: TGTGCCAGCAGTTACTCTTCGGACAGGTGGGGCACTGAAGCTTTCTTT; cdr3_aa: CASSYSSDRWGTEAFF
j_call: TRBJ1-1; d_call: NA; v_call: TRBV5-1; clone_size: NA; cdr3_nt: TGCGCCAGCAGCTTAGGAGGGAACACTGAAGCTTTCTTT; cdr3_aa: CASSLGGNTEAFF
j_call: TRBJ2-1; d_call: TRBD1; v_call: TRBV5-3; clone_size: NA; cdr3_nt: TGTGCCAGAAGCTTGACAGGGGGCAATGAGCAGTTCTTC; cdr3_aa: CARSLTGGNEQFF
j_call: TRBJ1-2; d_call: TRBD1; v_call: TRBV20-1; clone_size: NA; cdr3_nt: TGCAGTGCTAGACAGGGGGCGTACTACACCTTC; cdr3_aa: CSARQGAYYTF
j_call: TRBJ2-5; d_call: NA; v_call: TRBV5-1; clone_size: NA; cdr3_nt: TGCGCCACCAGGGGAGGGCTCGGGGAAGAGACCCAGTACTTC; cdr3_aa: CATRGGLGEETQYF
j_call: TRBJ2-5; d_call: TRBD2; v_call: TRBV5-4; clone_size: NA; cdr3_nt: TGTGCCAGCAGCCCCCTCCCGCCTAGCGGGAGGGCCAGAGAGACCCAGTACTTC; cdr3_aa: CASSPLPPSGRARETQYF
j_call: TRBJ2-7; d_call: NA; v_call: TRBV4-3; clone_size: NA; cdr3_nt: TGCGCCAGCAGCCAAGATAGCGGACCTCGTCGGGAGCAGTACTTC; cdr3_aa: CASSQDSGPRREQYF
j_call: TRBJ2-7; d_call: NA; v_call: TRBV19; clone_size: NA; cdr3_nt: TGTGCCAGTAGTTTGGGAGTGGTACCCTACGAGCAGTACTTC; cdr3_aa: CASSLGVVPYEQYF
j_call: TRBJ1-5; d_call: TRBD1; v_call: TRBV6-5; clone_size: once; cdr3_nt: TGTGCCAGCAGAGGGCAGGGGGAACAGCCCCAGCATTTT; cdr3_aa: CASRGQGEQPQHF
j_call: TRBJ2-1; d_call: NA; v_call: TRBV11-2; clone_size: NA; cdr3_nt: TGTGCCAGCAGCTCGGACCACGGGGGAAAGAATGAGCAGTTCTTC; cdr3_aa: CASSSDHGGKNEQFF
j_call: TRBJ2-7; d_call: NA; v_call: TRBV3-1/TRBV3-2; clone_size: NA; cdr3_nt: TGTGCCAGCAGCCAGCAGGGATTTCAAGAGCAGTACTTC; cdr3_aa: CASSQQGFQEQYF
j_call: TRBJ2-3; d_call: TRBD2; v_call: TRBV5-1; clone_size: NA; cdr3_nt: TGCGCCAGCAGCTTGGCGACTAGCGGGAGCACAGATACGCAGTATTTT; cdr3_aa: CASSLATSGSTDTQYF
j_call: TRBJ2-3; d_call: TRBD2; v_call: TRBV28; clone_size: NA; cdr3_nt: TGTGCCAGCACTCTAGCGGGGGGAGATACGCAGTATTTT; cdr3_aa: CASTLAGGDTQYF
j_call: TRBJ2-1; d_call: TRBD1; v_call: TRBV5-8; clone_size: NA; cdr3_nt: TGTGCCAGCAGCCCTGGACAGGCCTCCTACAATGAGCAGTTCTTC; cdr3_aa: CASSPGQASYNEQFF
j_call: TRBJ2-1; d_call: TRBD2; v_call: TRBV11-2; clone_size: NA; cdr3_nt: TGTGCCAGCAGCTTAGTTTCTAGCGGGAGACGGAAGGATGAGCAGTTCTTC; cdr3_aa: CASSLVSSGRRKDEQFF
j_call: TRBJ2-1; d_call: NA; v_call: TRBV6-2/TRBV6-3; clone_size: NA; cdr3_nt: TGTGCCAGCAGTTATGCGGGTAGCCTGCCCTCCTACAATGAGCAGTTCTTC; cdr3_aa: CASSYAGSLPSYNEQFF
j_call: TRBJ2-1; d_call: TRBD2; v_call: TRBV5-1; clone_size: NA; cdr3_nt: TGCGCCAGCAGCTTGGGGACTAGCGGGAGGTCCCACAATGAGCAGTTCTTC; cdr3_aa: CASSLGTSGRSHNEQFF
j_call: TRBJ1-5; d_call: NA; v_call: TRBV4-2; clone_size: few; cdr3_nt: TGTGCCAGCAGCCCCTCTTTCACATCAAATCAGCCCCAGCATTTT; cdr3_aa: CASSPSFTSNQPQHF
j_call: TRBJ1-2; d_call: TRBD1; v_call: TRBV27; clone_size: NA; cdr3_nt: TGTGCCAGCAGGACAGGGGGCGGCTATGGCTACACCTTC; cdr3_aa: CASRTGGGYGYTF
j_call: TRBJ2-7; d_call: NA; v_call: TRBV19; clone_size: NA; cdr3_nt: TGTGCCAGTAGTATAGCGCGGGACAGTCAAGAGCAGTACTTC; cdr3_aa: CASSIARDSQEQYF
j_call: TRBJ2-3; d_call: TRBD2; v_call: TRBV29-1; clone_size: NA; cdr3_nt: TGCAGCGTTGAGGGCGGGAGGGCTGGCACAGATACGCAGTATTTT; cdr3_aa: CSVEGGRAGTDTQYF
j_call: TRBJ1-5; d_call: NA; v_call: TRBV29-1; clone_size: NA; cdr3_nt: TGCAGCGGACGACGGGGGTGGAATCAGCCCCAGCATTTT; cdr3_aa: CSGRRGWNQPQHF
j_call: TRBJ1-1; d_call: NA; v_call: TRBV12-3/TRBV12-4; clone_size: NA; cdr3_nt: TGTGCCAGCAGCCGGGTGAGGGACACTGAAGCTTTCTTT; cdr3_aa: CASSRVRDTEAFF
j_call: TRBJ2-7; d_call: TRBD2; v_call: TRBV15; clone_size: once; cdr3_nt: TGTGCCACCAGCGGGGGGACTAGCGGGATAGGGGGCGAGCAGTACTTC; cdr3_aa: CATSGGTSGIGGEQYF
j_call: TRBJ1-1; d_call: TRBD1; v_call: TRBV30; clone_size: NA; cdr3_nt: TGTGCCTGGAAGTGGACAGGGGGAGGGTCTGAAGCTTTCTTT; cdr3_aa: CAWKWTGGGSEAFF
j_call: TRBJ1-4; d_call: NA; v_call: TRBV28; clone_size: NA; cdr3_nt: TGTGCCAGCAGTTTATGGGGGGCTGGTGAAAAACTGTTTTTT; cdr3_aa: CASSLWGAGEKLFF
j_call: TRBJ2-7; d_call: TRBD1; v_call: TRBV3-1/TRBV3-2; clone_size: NA; cdr3_nt: TGTGCCAGCAGCCAAGATCCCCCGGGACAGACACATTACGAGCAGTACTTC; cdr3_aa: CASSQDPPGQTHYEQYF
j_call: TRBJ2-7; d_call: TRBD1; v_call: TRBV2; clone_size: NA; cdr3_nt: TGTGCCAGCACCTCGACAGGGCCCCCCTTATACGAGCAGTACTTC; cdr3_aa: CASTSTGPPLYEQYF
j_call: TRBJ1-6; d_call: NA; v_call: TRBV6-1; clone_size: NA; cdr3_nt: TGTGCCAGCAGTGAAACCCAGGGCTCTAATTCACCCCTCCACTTT; cdr3_aa: CASSETQGSNSPLHF
j_call: TRBJ2-1; d_call: NA; v_call: TRBV5-5; clone_size: NA; cdr3_nt: TGTGCCAGCAGCTTGGGACTCCCTAAATCTTGGGTGGGCAATGAGCAGTTCTTC; cdr3_aa: CASSLGLPKSWVGNEQFF
j_call: TRBJ1-5; d_call: NA; v_call: TRBV12-3/TRBV12-4; clone_size: NA; cdr3_nt: TGTGCCAGCAGTTTACGTCCTGCGCAGCCCCAGCATTTT; cdr3_aa: CASSLRPAQPQHF
j_call: TRBJ2-7; d_call: NA; v_call: TRBV7-9; clone_size: NA; cdr3_nt: TGTGCCAGCAGTCCAGGAGGAGCGGGCCTCCTCCCCTACGAGCAGTACTTC; cdr3_aa: CASSPGGAGLLPYEQYF
j_call: TRBJ1-5; d_call: TRBD1; v_call: TRBV27; clone_size: NA; cdr3_nt: TGTGCCAGCAGTCCGACAGGGTACGGCAATCAGCCCCAGCATTTT; cdr3_aa: CASSPTGYGNQPQHF
j_call: TRBJ2-1; d_call: TRBD1; v_call: TRBV27; clone_size: NA; cdr3_nt: TGTGCCAGCAGTCTAAGGACAGGGAATGAGCAGTTCTTC; cdr3_aa: CASSLRTGNEQFF
j_call: TRBJ2-7; d_call: TRBD2; v_call: TRBV18; clone_size: once; cdr3_nt: TGTGCCAGCTCACCGGGACTAGCGCCAAACGACGAGCAGTACTTC; cdr3_aa: CASSPGLAPNDEQYF
j_call: TRBJ2-1; d_call: TRBD2; v_call: TRBV7-9; clone_size: NA; cdr3_nt: TGTGCCAGCCGCAAAACCACTAGCGGGGGGGCCCGGAATGAGCAGTTCTTC; cdr3_aa: CASRKTTSGGARNEQFF
j_call: TRBJ1-2; d_call: NA; v_call: TRBV11-2; clone_size: NA; cdr3_nt: TGTGCCAGCAGTCTGGACAAGAGCTATGGCTACACCTTC; cdr3_aa: CASSLDKSYGYTF
j_call: TRBJ2-2; d_call: NA; v_call: TRBV7-9; clone_size: NA; cdr3_nt: TGTGCCAGCAGTCTAGCCGGGGAGCTGTTTTTT; cdr3_aa: CASSLAGELFF
j_call: TRBJ1-1; d_call: NA; v_call: TRBV27; clone_size: few; cdr3_nt: TGTGCCAGCAGTTTATCCGTGAACACTGAAGCTTTCTTT; cdr3_aa: CASSLSVNTEAFF
j_call: TRBJ2-1; d_call: TRBD2; v_call: TRBV7-9; clone_size: NA; cdr3_nt: TGTGCCAGCAGCTCCGGGACTAGCGCTTCCTACAATGAGCAGTTCTTC; cdr3_aa: CASSSGTSASYNEQFF
j_call: TRBJ1-5; d_call: TRBD1; v_call: TRBV4-3; clone_size: NA; cdr3_nt: TGCGCCAGCAGCCAAGCCAGGGGGCTCAATCAGCCCCAGCATTTT; cdr3_aa: CASSQARGLNQPQHF
j_call: TRBJ1-5; d_call: TRBD1; v_call: TRBV19; clone_size: NA; cdr3_nt: TGTGCCAGTTGCCCGACAGGGGGAGGATACCAGCCCCAGCATTTT; cdr3_aa: CASCPTGGGYQPQHF